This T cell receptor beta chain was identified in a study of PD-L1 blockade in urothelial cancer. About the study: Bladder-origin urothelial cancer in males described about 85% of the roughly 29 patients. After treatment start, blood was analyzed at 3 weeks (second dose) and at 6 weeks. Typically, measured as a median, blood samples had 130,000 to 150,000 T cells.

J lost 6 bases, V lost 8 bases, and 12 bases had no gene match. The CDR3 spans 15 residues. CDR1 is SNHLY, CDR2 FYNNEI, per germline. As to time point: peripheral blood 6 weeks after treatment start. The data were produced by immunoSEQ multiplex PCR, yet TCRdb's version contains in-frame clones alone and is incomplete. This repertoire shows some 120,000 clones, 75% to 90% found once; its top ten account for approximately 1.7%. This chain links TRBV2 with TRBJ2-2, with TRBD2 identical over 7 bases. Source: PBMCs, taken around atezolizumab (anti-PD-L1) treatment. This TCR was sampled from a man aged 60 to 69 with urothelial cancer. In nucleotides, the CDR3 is TGTGCCAGCGCCCTTGGCGGGAGTGTGGCCGGGGAGCTGTTTTTT. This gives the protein CASALGGSVAGELFF.